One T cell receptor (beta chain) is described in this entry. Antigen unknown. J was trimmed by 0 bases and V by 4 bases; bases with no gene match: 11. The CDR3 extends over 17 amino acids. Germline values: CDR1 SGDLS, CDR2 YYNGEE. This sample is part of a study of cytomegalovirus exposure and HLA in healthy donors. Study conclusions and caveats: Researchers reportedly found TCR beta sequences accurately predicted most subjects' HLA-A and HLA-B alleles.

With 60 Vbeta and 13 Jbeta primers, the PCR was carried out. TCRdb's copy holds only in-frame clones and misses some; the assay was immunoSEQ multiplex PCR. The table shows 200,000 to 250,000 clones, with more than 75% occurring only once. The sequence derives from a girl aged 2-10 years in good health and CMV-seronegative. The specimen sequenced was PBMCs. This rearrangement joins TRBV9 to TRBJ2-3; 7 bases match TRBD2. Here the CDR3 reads CASSTRPGGGSTDTQYF. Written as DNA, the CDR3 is TGTGCCAGCAGCACCCGACCAGGCGGGGGTAGCACAGATACGCAGTATTTT.